A selection of T cell receptor beta chains follows, all from one sample in a study of T cell responses to AZD1222 COVID-19 vaccine. Repertoires were generated with immunoSEQ multiplex PCR, while TCRdb's copy carries only in-frame clones and drops some. The table includes over 100,000 clones, about 86% detected once. The sample was peripheral blood, taken on day 0 of AZD1222 vaccination. The receptors come from an adult in good health. Each CDR3 is given with its conserved first and last residue. Some rows mark clone size as missing; the rest say once, few, many or name a class of expanded clone.

NA | TRBV20-1 | CSAGQWYF
NA | TRBV7-8 | CASSRTNNYGYTF
once | TRBV2 | CASSEQGAKNIQYF
NA | TRBV5-1 | CASSPLRQGAVEQYF
few | TRBV7-9 | CASSLDREVEKLFF
NA | TRBV28 | CASNQGAGTEAFF
NA | TRBV19 | CASKEQGTTITSPLHF
NA | TRBV11-2 | CASSFNLAGQETQYF
NA | TRBV29-1 | CSVKIGTDTQYF
NA | TRBV5-4 | CASSSGGGRRAGELFF
NA | TRBV5-8 | CASSLVYRGGPYEQYF
NA | TRBV7-2 | CASSLTPPGTSYEQYF
NA | TRBV7-2 | CASSNGLAGVGELFF
NA | TRBV5-5 | CASSLTYTTGELFF
NA | TRBV6-4 | CASSSKNRENIQYF
NA | TRBV5-1 | CASSLGLAGGYDEQFF
NA | TRBV4-2 | CASSQNGLAGGAGELFF
NA | TRBV25-1 | CASSGTTSGGQFF
NA | TRBV28 | CASTISRDRGYGQYF
NA | TRBV7-9 | CASSWGTEKLFF
NA | TRBV28 | CASSLNGDTQYF
NA | TRBV2 | CASSIDTGNQPQHF
NA | TRBV3-1/TRBV3-2 | CASRAGGTGELFF
NA | TRBV28 | CATEGTYEQYF
NA | TRBV11-2 | CASSFLSGSSTDTQYF
NA | TRBV4-1 | CASSQLSWRDYGNTGELFF
NA | TRBV3-1/TRBV3-2 | CASSLKANTEAFF
NA | TRBV7-2 | CASSGRLGEDTQYF
NA | TRBV10-2 | CASSEAGLGTEAFF
NA | TRBV10-3 | CAISVDRGLSEAFF
NA | TRBV9 | CASSVDAGQGEKLFF
NA | TRBV19 | CASSIGFSKSTDTQYF
NA | TRBV7-9 | CASSLEGQGSYEQYF
NA | TRBV7-8 | CASSKSGILGEAFF
NA | TRBV4-2 | CASSRRTGQQEQYF
NA | TRBV3-1/TRBV3-2 | CASSRLAGEVTDTQYF
NA | TRBV2 | CASSGGGRNEQYF
NA | TRBV29-1 | CSVKTGGGETQYF
NA | TRBV24-1 | CATSDLRGGLFF
NA | TRBV15 | CATSISSGGYNEQFF
few | TRBV24-1 | CATSDPDPSHTDTQYF
NA | TRBV27 | CASSLFSGTGGIQPQHF
NA | TRBV3-1/TRBV3-2 | CASGIQGATEAFF
few | TRBV4-1 | CASSQPTRSGNTIYF
few | TRBV7-9 | CASSSDPITNSPLHF
NA | TRBV20-1 | CSAQGPDTQYF
NA | TRBV29-1 | CSVEDRTGGKTQYF
NA | TRBV10-3 | CATSQGRNSPLHF
NA | TRBV5-1 | CASSRLGTPGTQYF